This T cell receptor (beta chain) was documented in a study of technical replicates of blood from several donors. Sequencing used immunoSEQ multiplex PCR; TCRdb keeps in-frame clones, though not all of them. This sample carries about 73,000 clones, 93% of them seen once, and the ten largest clones take 0.25% to 0.3%. V lost 5 bases and J 4 bases, leaving 16 bases between the germline ends. CDR1 and CDR2 from the germline V gene are SGHAT and FQNNGV. This CDR3 has 15 amino acids. The sample was T cells isolated from PBMCs. The chain combines TRBV11-2 with TRBJ2-3, with D possibly being TRBD2 (5 bases). This receptor was obtained from a human donor in good health. CDR3 loop: CASSRAGNSADTQYF. CDR3 nucleotide sequence: TGTGCCAGCAGCAGGGCCGGGAACTCTGCAGATACGCAGTATTTT.